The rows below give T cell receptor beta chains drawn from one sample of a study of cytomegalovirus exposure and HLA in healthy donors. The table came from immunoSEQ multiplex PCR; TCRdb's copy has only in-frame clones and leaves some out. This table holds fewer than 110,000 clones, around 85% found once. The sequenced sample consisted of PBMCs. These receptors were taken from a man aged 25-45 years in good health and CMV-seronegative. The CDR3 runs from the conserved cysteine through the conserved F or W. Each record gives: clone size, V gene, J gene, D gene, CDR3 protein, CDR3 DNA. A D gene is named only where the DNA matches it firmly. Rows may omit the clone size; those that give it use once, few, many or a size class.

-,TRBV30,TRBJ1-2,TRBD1,CAWSVTIQGANGYTF,TGTGCCTGGAGTGTAACGATACAGGGGGCTAATGGCTACACCTTC
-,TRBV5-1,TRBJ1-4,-,CASRLGVRTNEKLFF,TGCGCCAGCAGATTAGGGGTTCGCACTAATGAAAAACTGTTTTTT
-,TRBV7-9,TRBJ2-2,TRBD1,CASSLPSTGDVGELFF,TGTGCCAGCAGCCTCCCCTCAACAGGGGACGTCGGGGAGCTGTTTTTT
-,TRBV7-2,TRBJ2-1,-,CASSPFPSGLVHEQFF,TGTGCCAGCAGCCCCTTCCCCAGCGGCCTGGTCCATGAGCAGTTCTTC
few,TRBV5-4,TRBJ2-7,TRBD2,CASSLEAGGPVEQYF,TGTGCCAGCAGCTTGGAAGCGGGAGGGCCTGTCGAGCAGTACTTC
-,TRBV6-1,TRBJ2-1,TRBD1,CASRWGQGVYNEQFF,TGTGCCAGCAGGTGGGGGCAGGGGGTCTACAATGAGCAGTTCTTC
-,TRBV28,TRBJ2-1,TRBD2,CASSLLGLAVYNEQFF,TGTGCCAGCAGTTTACTCGGACTAGCGGTTTACAATGAGCAGTTCTTC
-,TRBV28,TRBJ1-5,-,CASSLRGYAGNQPQHF,TGTGCCAGCAGTTTACGGGGGTACGCAGGCAATCAGCCCCAGCATTTT
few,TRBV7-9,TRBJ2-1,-,CASGRGNEQFF,TGTGCCAGCGGAAGAGGAAATGAGCAGTTCTTC
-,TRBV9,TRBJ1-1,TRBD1,CASGRDRGLDTEAFF,TGTGCCAGCGGCCGGGACAGGGGGTTGGACACTGAAGCTTTCTTT
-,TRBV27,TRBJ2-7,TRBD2,CASSFNMGLAGPEQYF,TGTGCCAGCAGTTTCAATATGGGACTAGCGGGACCCGAGCAGTACTTC
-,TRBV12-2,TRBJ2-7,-,CASRLSGLASYLGHEQYF,TGTGCAAGTCGCTTATCCGGACTAGCGAGTTACTTGGGCCACGAGCAGTACTTC
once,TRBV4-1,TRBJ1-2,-,CASSQVGDLGGYTF,TGCGCCAGCAGCCAAGTCGGGGATTTGGGTGGCTACACCTTC
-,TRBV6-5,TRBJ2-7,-,CASSRDSYSYEQYF,TGTGCCAGCAGCCGTGACAGCTACTCCTACGAGCAGTACTTC
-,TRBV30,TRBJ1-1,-,CAWSRKGGFTQAFF,TGTGCCTGGAGTCGCAAGGGAGGGTTTACCCAAGCTTTCTTT
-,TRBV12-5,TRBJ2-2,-,CASGAGAGGELFF,TGTGCTAGTGGAGCAGGGGCGGGCGGGGAGCTGTTTTTT
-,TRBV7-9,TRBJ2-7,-,CASSPAAQTGYEQYF,TGTGCCAGCAGCCCAGCCGCCCAAACGGGCTACGAGCAGTACTTC
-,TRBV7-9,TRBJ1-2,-,CASRPGDYGYTF,TGTGCCAGCAGGCCAGGGGACTATGGCTACACCTTC
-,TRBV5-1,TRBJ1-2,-,CASSLGSGLEYGYTF,TGCGCCAGCAGCTTGGGTTCGGGATTGGAGTATGGCTACACCTTC
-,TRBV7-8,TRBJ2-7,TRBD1,CASSPDRLSAHEQYF,TGTGCCAGCAGCCCGGACAGGTTAAGTGCGCACGAGCAGTACTTC
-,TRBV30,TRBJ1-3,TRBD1,CARGQPGNTIYF,TGTGCCCGGGGACAGCCTGGAAACACCATATATTTT
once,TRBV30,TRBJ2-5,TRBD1,CAWTRQGARETQYF,TGTGCCTGGACAAGACAGGGGGCAAGGGAGACCCAGTACTTC
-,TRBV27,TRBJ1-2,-,CASSLSPEINYGYTF,TGTGCCAGCAGTTTATCCCCAGAAATAAACTATGGCTACACCTTC
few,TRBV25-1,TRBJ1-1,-,CASSAPRSGSEAFF,TGTGCCAGCAGTGCACCCCGTAGCGGGTCTGAAGCTTTCTTT
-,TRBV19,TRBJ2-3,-,CASNKLGTDTQYF,TGTGCCAGCAATAAACTAGGCACAGATACGCAGTATTTT
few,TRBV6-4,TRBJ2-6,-,CASNPEASSSGANVLTF,TGTGCCAGCAACCCTGAAGCTTCTAGCTCTGGGGCCAACGTCCTGACTTTC
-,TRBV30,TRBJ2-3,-,CAWATGGTDTQYF,TGTGCCTGGGCCACCGGTGGCACAGATACGCAGTATTTT
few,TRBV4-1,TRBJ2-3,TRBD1,CASSQGGVTGETQYF,TGCGCCAGCAGCCAAGGTGGGGTTACAGGGGAGACGCAGTATTTT
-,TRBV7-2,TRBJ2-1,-,CASSPDYSGYNEQFF,TGTGCCAGCAGCCCCGACTATTCGGGGTACAATGAGCAGTTCTTC
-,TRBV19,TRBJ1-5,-,CASSPWPTVSNQPQHF,TGTGCCAGTAGTCCATGGCCTACAGTTAGCAATCAGCCCCAGCATTTT
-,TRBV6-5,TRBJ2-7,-,CASSQSRGVTREQYF,TGTGCCAGCAGCCAGTCGCGGGGAGTTACCAGAGAGCAGTACTTC
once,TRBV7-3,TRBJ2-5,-,CASSTDRGETQYF,TGTGCCAGCAGCACCGACAGAGGAGAGACCCAGTACTTC
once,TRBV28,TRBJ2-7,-,CASNLPGFYEQYF,TGTGCCAGCAACCTACCAGGGTTCTACGAGCAGTACTTC
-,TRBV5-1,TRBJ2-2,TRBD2,CASSRTSGRADTGELFF,TGCGCCAGCAGCCGGACTAGCGGGAGGGCCGACACCGGGGAGCTGTTTTTT
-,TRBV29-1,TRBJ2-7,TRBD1,CSVRTGNYEQYF,TGCAGCGTTCGGACAGGGAACTACGAGCAGTACTTC
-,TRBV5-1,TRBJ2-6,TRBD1,CASSARDRGGGANVLTF,TGCGCCAGCAGCGCCCGGGACAGGGGTGGTGGGGCCAACGTCCTGACTTTC
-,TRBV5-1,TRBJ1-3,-,CASSPRDGASGNTIYF,TGCGCCAGCAGCCCCCGTGACGGAGCCTCTGGAAACACCATATATTTT
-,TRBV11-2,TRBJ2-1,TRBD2,CASSSRATSGGASYNEQFF,TGTGCCAGCAGCTCAAGAGCGACTAGCGGGGGGGCCTCCTACAATGAGCAGTTCTTC
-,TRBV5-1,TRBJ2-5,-,CASSFTVQETQYF,TGCGCCAGCAGCTTTACGGTCCAAGAGACCCAGTACTTC
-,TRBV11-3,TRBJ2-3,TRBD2,CASSLGTSGSMQYF,TGTGCCAGCAGCTTAGGGACTAGCGGGAGCATGCAGTATTTT
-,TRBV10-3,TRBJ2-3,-,CAISESGDNTQYF,TGTGCCATCAGTGAGTCCGGGGATAATACGCAGTATTTT
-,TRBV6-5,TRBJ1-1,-,CASSYSGQTEAFF,TGTGCCAGCAGTTACTCGGGCCAGACTGAAGCTTTCTTT
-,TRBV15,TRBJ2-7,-,CATSRHREYEQYF,TGTGCCACCAGCAGACACAGGGAGTACGAGCAGTACTTC
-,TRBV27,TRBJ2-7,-,CASSPRGNAIEQYF,TGTGCCAGCAGTCCCCGGGGTAACGCCATCGAGCAGTACTTC
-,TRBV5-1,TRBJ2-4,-,CASSLARVPLGTKNIQYF,TGCGCCAGCAGCTTGGCCAGGGTCCCCTTGGGGACCAAAAACATTCAGTACTTC
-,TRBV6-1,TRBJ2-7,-,CASSDQAIPLSYEQYF,TGTGCCAGCAGTGACCAGGCCATCCCCCTATCCTACGAGCAGTACTTC
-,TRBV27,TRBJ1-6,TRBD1,CASSLAGTGVFPLHF,TGTGCCAGCAGTTTAGCCGGGACAGGTGTTTTCCCCCTCCACTTT
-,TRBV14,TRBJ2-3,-,CASSQVGRGRTDTQYF,TGTGCCAGCAGCCAAGTGGGGCGTGGTCGCACAGATACGCAGTATTTT
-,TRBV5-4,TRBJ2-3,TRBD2,CASSTSGGAGDTQYF,TGTGCCAGCAGCACTAGCGGGGGGGCGGGGGATACGCAGTATTTT
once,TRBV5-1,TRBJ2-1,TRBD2,CASSAGLAAYNEQFF,TGCGCCAGCAGCGCCGGACTAGCGGCCTACAATGAGCAGTTCTTC
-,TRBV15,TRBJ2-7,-,CATSRVQGTYEQYF,TGTGCCACCAGCAGAGTTCAGGGTACCTACGAGCAGTACTTC
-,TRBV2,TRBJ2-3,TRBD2,CASRTGTSGVVEDTQYF,TGTGCCAGCAGGACCGGGACTAGCGGGGTCGTCGAAGATACGCAGTATTTT
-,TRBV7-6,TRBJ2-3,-,CASSLIGDRLTDTQYF,TGTGCCAGCAGCCTGATAGGAGACAGGCTCACAGATACGCAGTATTTT
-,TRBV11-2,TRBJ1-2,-,CASSTQGAFGYTF,TGTGCCAGCAGCACACAGGGTGCTTTCGGCTACACCTTC